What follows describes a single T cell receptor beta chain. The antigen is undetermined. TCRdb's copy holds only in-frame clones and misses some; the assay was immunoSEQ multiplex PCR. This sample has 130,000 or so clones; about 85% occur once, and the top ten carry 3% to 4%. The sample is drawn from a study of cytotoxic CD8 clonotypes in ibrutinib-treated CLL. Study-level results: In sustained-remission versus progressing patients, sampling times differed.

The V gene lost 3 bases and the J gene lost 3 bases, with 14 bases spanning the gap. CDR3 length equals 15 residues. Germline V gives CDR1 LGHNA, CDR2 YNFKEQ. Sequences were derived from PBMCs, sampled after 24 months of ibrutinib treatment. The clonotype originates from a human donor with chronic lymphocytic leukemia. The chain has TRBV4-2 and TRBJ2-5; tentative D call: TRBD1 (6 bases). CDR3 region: CASSHTRGGKETQYF. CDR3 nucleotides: TGTGCCAGCAGCCATACCAGGGGTGGGAAAGAGACCCAGTACTTC.